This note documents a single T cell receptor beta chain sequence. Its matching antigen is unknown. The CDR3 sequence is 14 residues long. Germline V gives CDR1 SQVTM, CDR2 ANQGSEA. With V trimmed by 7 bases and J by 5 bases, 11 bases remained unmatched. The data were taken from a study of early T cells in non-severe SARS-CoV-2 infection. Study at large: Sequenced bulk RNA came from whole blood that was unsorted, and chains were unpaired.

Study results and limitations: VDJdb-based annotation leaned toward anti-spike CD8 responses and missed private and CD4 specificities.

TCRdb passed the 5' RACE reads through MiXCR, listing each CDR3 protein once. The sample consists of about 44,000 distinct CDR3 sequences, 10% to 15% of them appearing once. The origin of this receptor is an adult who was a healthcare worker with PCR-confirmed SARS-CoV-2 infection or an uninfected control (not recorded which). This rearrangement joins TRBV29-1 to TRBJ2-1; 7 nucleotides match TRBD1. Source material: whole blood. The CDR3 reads CSGNDRAGHNEQFF. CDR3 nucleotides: TGCAGCGGGAATGACAGGGCCGGCCACAATGAGCAGTTCTTC.